Sequencing of this T cell receptor beta chain was carried out in a study of blood T cell repertoires in COVID-19 (dated by TCRdb to about 2020). Regarding the study in general: Samples from collaborators originated in the United States, Italy and Spain and spanned both the acute and convalescent phases of COVID-19. Where HLA class I and class II types were available, the types were taken from metadata supplied by the sample provider, not from assay-based typing. Deeply sampled blood TCRbeta repertoires from subjects exposed to, actively infected with, or recovered from COVID-19 were included in the dataset. Samples came from the ongoing ImmuneRACE study (first 160 participants) plus 1,254 subjects from 6 global collaborators. The prospective study material was composed of cDNA or gDNA derived from T cells, B-cell-depleted T cells, or PBMCs. Sample metadata almost always included a de-identified subject ID, COVID-19 status, age in years and sex. The repertoires were made available in a free public database intended to serve as a resource for research on the immune response to SARS-CoV-2.

A remark on this clone: The target of this receptor is not known. Qualities for individual bases were not recorded, and no much larger clone is one base off. Distinct nucleotide sequences in the sample also encode this CDR3.

The CDR3 has 13 amino acids, counting the end cysteine and phenylalanine. Solely the CDR3 DNA is kept, with 39 bases framed from the first base. From the germline V gene, CDR1 is SGHTA and CDR2 is FQGTGA. V was cut back by 4 bases and J by 5 bases, leaving a gap of 11 bases between them. TCRbeta CDR3 regions were amplified from genomic DNA by means of the immunoSEQ Assay, a bias-controlled multiplex PCR. Per the authors' processing: Within the assay, amplification of reference gene primers was used to estimate how many nucleated cells each sample contained. Sequence reads were collapsed and filtered to measure the absolute abundance of every unique TCRbeta CDR3 rearrangement. For each sample, productive Simpson clonality was calculated as the square root of Simpson's diversity index across productive rearrangements. Entries here come from immuneACCESS through TCRdb and include only in-frame sequences with V and J called. Some clones fail to appear in such tables; in the studies checked, an unresolved V gene covers under half of the shortfall, and the cause of the remainder is unknown. That table furnishes V, J and clone size, whereas the DNA furnished D and trimming. For this sample the table gives 250,000 to 350,000 clones, of which 70% to 90% were detected only once. Clones ranked in the top ten supply 3.5% to 5.5% of the sample.

Participants in the prospective study were aged 18 to 89 years, lived in more than 20 United States geographic areas, and enrolled through a virtual design. To assign participants to cohorts, the prospective study relied on clinical history that participants themselves reported in a screening survey and a study questionnaire. ImmuneRACE Cohort 3 recovered participants were defined by two consecutive negative NP/OP PCR tests, healthcare professional clearance, or symptom resolution. In the prospective study, whole blood, serum and a nasopharyngeal or oropharyngeal swab were collected from each participant by mobile phlebotomists. Participants in the prospective study had the option to provide additional blood draws and questionnaires over an approximately 2-month period. Before DNA extraction, blood samples from the prospective study were shipped at room temperature or frozen. General study outcomes and caveats: The quantity of clinical and demographic metadata differed by source and by participant and was supplied without curation.

This sequence originates from a woman in her 30s who had recovered from COVID-19. The chain is encoded by TRBV7-3 joined to TRBJ1-1; the best D guess is TRBD1, with 5 bases matching. Sequenced sample: PBMCs or T cells enriched from blood (not recorded which). The CDR3 in this case is CASSSHRGTEAFF. The nucleotide sequence is given as TGTGCCAGCAGCTCCCACCGGGGGACTGAAGCTTTCTTT.